Below, 20 T cell receptor beta chains from the same sample are listed, as sequenced in a study of early T cells in non-severe SARS-CoV-2 infection. TCRdb re-called the 5' RACE reads through MiXCR, storing one row per CDR3 protein. The table shows tens of thousands of distinct CDR3 sequences, with 20% to 25% occurring only once. The input for sequencing was whole blood, taken at baseline. The receptors originated from an adult who was a healthcare worker with PCR-confirmed SARS-CoV-2 infection or an uninfected control (not recorded which).

This sequence joins TRBV6-6 and TRBJ2-4; D is possibly TRBD1 (6 bases). V dropped 5 bases and J dropped 9 bases, with 14 bases sitting between them. CDR1 is MNHNY, CDR2 SVGAGI, per germline (reference sequence). The CDR3 is 13 amino acids. CDR3 nucleotide sequence: TGTGCCAGCAGTAAGACAGGTTCCGGCATTCAGTACTTC. Translation gives CASSKTGSGIQYF.

This chain connects TRBV18 to TRBJ1-1; TRBD1 matches at 7 bases. Looked up from germline, CDR1 is KGHSH and CDR2 is LQKENI. Trimming cost V 6 bases and J 7 bases; bases outside gene matches: 8. CDR3 length: 13 amino acids. CDR3 sequence reads: CASSPDRELEAFF. The CDR3 nucleotides are TGTGCCAGCTCCCCAGACAGGGAGCTTGAAGCTTTCTTT.

As DNA, the CDR3 is TGTGCCTGGAGTGCGGGACTAGCTGAAGGGACGCAGTATTTT. Encoded protein: CAWSAGLAEGTQYF. The chain carries TRBV30 and TRBJ2-3, with TRBD2 matching 9 bases. With 1 base clipped from V and 9 bases from J, the junction kept 8 bases outside the gene matches. Looked up from germline, CDR1 is GTSNPN and CDR2 is SVGIG (reference sequence). The CDR3 is 14 residues long.

This clonotype was recorded a few times. CDR3 sequence: CASSSYQGAGEQYF. The CDR3 DNA reads as TGCGCCAGCAGCTCGTACCAGGGAGCTGGCGAGCAGTACTTC. J is TRBJ2-7 and V is TRBV5-1; perhaps D is TRBD1 or TRBD2 (5 bases each). V lost 3 bases, J lost 6 bases, and 16 bases lay in between. Germline values: CDR1 SGHRS, CDR2 YFSETQ. CDR3 length equals 14 residues.

This clonotype showed up many times. The chain joins TRBV3-1 to TRBJ1-6; D perhaps matches TRBD1 (6 bases). Between the trimmed V and J ends, which lost 0 bases and 10 bases, there was a span of 13 bases. The CDR3 runs 15 residues. The germline CDR1 and CDR2 sequences are LGHDT and YNNKEL (reference sequence). CDR3 in DNA: TGTGCCAGCAGCCAAGAATCCCAGGGGAGGTCACCCCTCCACTTT. Its translation: CASSQESQGRSPLHF.

This chain uses TRBV3-1 with TRBJ2-3, with 9 bases that match TRBD2. This CDR3 has 13 residues. Trimming cost V 10 bases and J 2 bases; bases outside gene matches: 4. Looked up from germline, CDR1 is LGHDT and CDR2 is YNNKEL (reference sequence). The CDR3: CATRTSATDTQYF. Written as DNA, the CDR3 is TGTGCCACCCGGACTAGCGCCACAGATACGCAGTATTTT.

V usage is TRBV6-1 and J usage is TRBJ2-7; TRBD2 matches at 8 bases. The CDR3 sequence is 15 residues long. V dropped 4 bases and J dropped 5; count of bases not matched to a gene: 10. CDR1 and CDR2 from the germline V gene are MNHNS and SASEGT. CDR3 sequence: CASSGAGASFHEQYF. CDR3 DNA sequence: TGTGCCAGCAGTGGAGCGGGGGCATCCTTCCACGAGCAGTACTTC.

This clonotype showed up just a few times. The chain uses TRBV7-9 and TRBJ2-1; 8 bases map to TRBD2. The germline V gene has CDR1 SEHNR and CDR2 FQNEAQ (reference sequence). The CDR3 is made up of 15 amino acids. After removal of 5 bases from V and 2 bases from J, the junction contained 5 bases not matched to a gene. CDR3 region: CASSHVAGPYNEQFF. CDR3 coding DNA: TGTGCCAGCAGCCATGTAGCGGGGCCCTACAATGAGCAGTTCTTC.

This clonotype was counted many times. The chain joins TRBV2 to TRBJ2-3, with 9 bases identical to TRBD2. The CDR3 has 14 amino acids. Trimming at V came to 8 bases and at J to 6 bases, leaving 9 bases not matched to a gene. Germline V CDR1 and CDR2: SNHLY, FYNNEI. CDR3 region: CASLQRGDWDTQYF. The CDR3 DNA is TGTGCCAGCCTCCAGCGGGGGGATTGGGATACGCAGTATTTT.

This chain uses TRBV2 with TRBJ2-4; D is unclear. Trimming removed 4 bases at V and 8 bases at J, with 9 bases between. The germline V gene encodes CDR1 SNHLY and CDR2 FYNNEI. This CDR3 has 12 residues. CDR3 sequence: CASSVDRYIQYF. CDR3 nucleotides: TGTGCCAGCAGTGTGGACCGGTACATTCAGTACTTC.

This chain uses TRBV11-3 with TRBJ2-5; TRBD2 matches at 13 bases. The trim removed 5 bases at V and 0 bases at J, leaving 3 bases unmatched. The CDR3 runs 16 residues. Germline V gene sequence: CDR1 SGHNT, CDR2 YENEEA. The CDR3 loop is CASSQGTSGDQETQYF. DNA of the CDR3: TGTGCCAGCAGCCAAGGGACTAGCGGGGACCAAGAGACCCAGTACTTC. Full variable domain (rest looked up from reference TRBV11-3 and TRBJ2-5): EAGVVQSPRYKIIEKKQPVAFWCNPISGHNTLYWYLQNLGQGPELLIRYENEEAVDDSQLPKDRFSAERLKGVDSTLKIQPAELGDSAVYLCASSQGTSGDQETQYFGPGTRLLVL.

This clonotype was found a few times. The chain carries TRBV11-2 and TRBJ2-3; TRBD1 is a possible D gene (6 bases). Between the trimmed V and J ends, which lost 2 bases and 3 bases, there was a span of 15 bases. The CDR3 covers 16 residues. Germline assignment: CDR1 SGHAT and CDR2 FQNNGV. The CDR3, as DNA: TGTGCCAGCAGCTTAATGACAGGAGGACAGACAGATACGCAGTATTTT. Encoded protein: CASSLMTGGQTDTQYF.

The rearrangement joins TRBV12-3 or TRBV12-4 to TRBJ1-6; D is unclear. Between the trimmed V and J ends, which lost 5 bases and 13 bases, there was a span of 12 bases. This CDR3 spans 12 amino acids. CDR3 in amino acids: CASSINAGPLHF. As DNA, the CDR3 is TGTGCCAGCAGTATAAACGCCGGGCCCCTCCACTTT.

This clonotype has a handful of counts. The genes are TRBV9 and TRBJ2-5; D gene ambiguous. CDR1 is SGDLS, CDR2 YYNGEE, per germline. Trimming stripped 0 bases from V and 4 bases from J, with 7 bases between. There are 13 residues in the CDR3. The chain's CDR3 is CASSVGGAETQYF. The CDR3 DNA reads as TGTGCCAGCAGCGTAGGAGGAGCAGAGACCCAGTACTTC.

This chain links TRBV29-1 with TRBJ2-3, with D possibly being TRBD2 (5 bases). The V and J ends lost 1 base and 7 bases respectively, with 12 bases between them. Germline CDR1 SQVTM, CDR2 ANQGSEA. The CDR3 sequence is 13 residues long. CDR3 region: CSVEGRLIYTQYF. In DNA, the CDR3 is TGCAGCGTTGAAGGGAGGCTAATATATACGCAGTATTTT.

The table lists this clonotype with many counts. The chain has TRBV29-1 and TRBJ1-2, with TRBD1 matching 8 bases. The V gene's germline CDR1 is SQVTM and CDR2 ANQGSEA. The CDR3 has 14 residues. Losses at the gene ends were 6 bases for V and 1 base for J; bases not matched to a gene: 7. In DNA, the CDR3 is TGCAGCGTATCCTTGGACAGGGATAACTATGGCTACACCTTC. Amino acids: CSVSLDRDNYGYTF. Full variable domain (missing parts from reference TRBV29-1 and TRBJ1-2): SAVISQKPSRDICQRGTSLTIQCQVDSQVTMMFWYRQQPGQSLTLIATANQGSEATYESGFVIDKFPISRPNLTFSTLTVSNMSPEDSSIYLCSVSLDRDNYGYTFGSGTRLTVV.

CDR3 region: CASSFKASSTDTQYF. The CDR3 region has the DNA TGTGCCAGCAGCTTTAAGGCTAGCAGCACAGATACGCAGTATTTT. The J gene is TRBJ2-3, the V gene TRBV7-2; weak D call: TRBD2 (5 bases). The CDR3 is 15 residues long. Germline values: CDR1 SGHTA, CDR2 FQGNSA. V lost 3 bases and J 0 bases, leaving 10 bases between the germline ends.

This clonotype occurred a few times. V is TRBV5-1 and J is TRBJ1-5; D is uncertain. Trimming took 0 bases from V and 0 from J, leaving 7 bases between them. The CDR3 length is 15 residues. CDR1 is SGHRS, CDR2 YFSETQ, per germline. This chain's CDR3 is CASSLDGYSNQPQHF. CDR3 in DNA: TGCGCCAGCAGCTTGGATGGATATAGCAATCAGCCCCAGCATTTT.

This clonotype has only a few counts. The CDR3 region has the DNA TGTGCCAGCAGTCTCTTAGGGGGCGAGCAGTACTTC. This encodes CASSLLGGEQYF. The V gene is TRBV12-3 or TRBV12-4, the J gene TRBJ2-7, with TRBD1 as a possible D gene (6 bases). The CDR3 is 12 amino acids. V was shortened by 5 bases and J by 6 bases, with 11 bases between the two germline ends.

This clonotype was detected only a few times. The V gene is TRBV2, the J gene TRBJ2-1; tentatively, D is TRBD2 (5 bases). The V gene lost 8 bases and the J gene lost 4 bases, with 9 bases spanning the gap. This CDR3 is built from 12 residues. Germline V gene sequence: CDR1 SNHLY, CDR2 FYNNEI. The CDR3: CASAEGYNEQFF. The CDR3 DNA reads TGTGCCAGCGCCGAGGGTTACAATGAGCAGTTCTTC.